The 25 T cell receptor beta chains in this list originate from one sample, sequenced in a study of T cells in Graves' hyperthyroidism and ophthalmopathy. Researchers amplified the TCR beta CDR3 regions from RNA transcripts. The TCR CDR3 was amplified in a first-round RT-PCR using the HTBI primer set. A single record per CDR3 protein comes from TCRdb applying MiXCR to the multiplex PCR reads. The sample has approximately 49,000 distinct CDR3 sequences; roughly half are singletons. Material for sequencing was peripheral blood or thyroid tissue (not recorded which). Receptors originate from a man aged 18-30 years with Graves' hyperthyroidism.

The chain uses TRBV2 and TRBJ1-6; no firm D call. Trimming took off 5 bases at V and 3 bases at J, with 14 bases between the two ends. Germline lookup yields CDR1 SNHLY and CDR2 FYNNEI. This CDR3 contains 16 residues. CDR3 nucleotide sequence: TGTGCCAGCAGTACCCGGACGCCGAACTATAATTCACCCCTCCACTTT. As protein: CASSTRTPNYNSPLHF.

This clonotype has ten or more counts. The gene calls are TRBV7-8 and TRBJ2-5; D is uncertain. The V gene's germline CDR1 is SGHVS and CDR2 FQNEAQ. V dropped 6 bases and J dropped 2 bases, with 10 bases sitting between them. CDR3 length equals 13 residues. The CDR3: CASRRLDQETQYF. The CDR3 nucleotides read TGTGCCAGCAGGAGGCTAGATCAAGAGACCCAGTACTTC.

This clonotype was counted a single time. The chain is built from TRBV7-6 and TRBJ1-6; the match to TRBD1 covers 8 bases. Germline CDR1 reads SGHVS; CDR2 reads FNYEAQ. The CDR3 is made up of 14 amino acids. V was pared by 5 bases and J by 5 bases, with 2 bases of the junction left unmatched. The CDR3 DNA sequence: TGTGCCAGCAGCCAGGGACAGGATAATTCACCCCTCCACTTT. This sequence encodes CASSQGQDNSPLHF.

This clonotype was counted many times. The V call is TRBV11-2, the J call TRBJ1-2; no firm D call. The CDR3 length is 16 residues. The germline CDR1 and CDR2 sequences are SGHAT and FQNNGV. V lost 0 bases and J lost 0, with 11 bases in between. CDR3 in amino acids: CASSLDVPGANYGYTF. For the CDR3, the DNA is TGTGCCAGCAGCTTAGACGTCCCCGGCGCTAACTATGGCTACACCTTC.

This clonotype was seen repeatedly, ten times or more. CDR3 sequence: CSAIARTGSNQPQHF. The CDR3 bases are TGCAGTGCCATAGCTAGGACAGGAAGCAATCAGCCCCAGCATTTT. The gene calls are TRBV20-1 and TRBJ1-5; TRBD1 agrees at 7 bases. CDR1 is DFQATT, CDR2 SNEGSKA, per germline (reference sequence). Losses at the gene ends were 6 bases for V and 1 base for J; bases not matched to a gene: 9. The CDR3 totals 15 residues.

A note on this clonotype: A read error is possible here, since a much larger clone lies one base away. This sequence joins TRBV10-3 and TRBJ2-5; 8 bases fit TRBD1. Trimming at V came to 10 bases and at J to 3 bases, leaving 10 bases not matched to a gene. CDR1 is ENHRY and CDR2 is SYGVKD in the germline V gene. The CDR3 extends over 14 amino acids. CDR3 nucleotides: TGTGCCACCCGGAAAGCAGGGGGCGAAGAGACCCAGTACTTC. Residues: CATRKAGGEETQYF.

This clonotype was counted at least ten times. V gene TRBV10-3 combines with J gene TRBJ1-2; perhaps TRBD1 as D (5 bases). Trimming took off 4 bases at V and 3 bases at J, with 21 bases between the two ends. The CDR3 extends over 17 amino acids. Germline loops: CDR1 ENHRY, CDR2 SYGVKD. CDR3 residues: CAISVPWGRGKDYGYTF. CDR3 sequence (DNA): TGTGCCATCAGTGTACCGTGGGGCAGAGGCAAGGACTATGGCTACACCTTC.

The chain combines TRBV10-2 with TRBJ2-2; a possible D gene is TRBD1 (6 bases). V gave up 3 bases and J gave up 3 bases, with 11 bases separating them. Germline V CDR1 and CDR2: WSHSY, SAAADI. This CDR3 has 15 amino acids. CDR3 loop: CASSERTGYTGELFF. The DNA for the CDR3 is TGCGCCAGCAGTGAACGAACAGGGTACACCGGGGAGCTGTTTTTT.

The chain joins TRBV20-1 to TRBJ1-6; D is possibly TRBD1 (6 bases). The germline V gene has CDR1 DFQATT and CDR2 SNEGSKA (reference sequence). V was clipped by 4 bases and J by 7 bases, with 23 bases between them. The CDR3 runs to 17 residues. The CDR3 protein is CSATGLGSRGWNSPLHF. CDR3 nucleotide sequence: TGCAGTGCTACAGGTCTAGGTAGTAGGGGGTGGAATTCACCCCTCCACTTT.

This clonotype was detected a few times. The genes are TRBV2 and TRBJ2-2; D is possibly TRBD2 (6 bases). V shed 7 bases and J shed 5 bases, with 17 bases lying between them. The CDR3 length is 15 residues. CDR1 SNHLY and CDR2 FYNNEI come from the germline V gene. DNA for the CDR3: TGTGCCAGCAAGGAAACGGAGGAGGGGACCGGGGAGCTGTTTTTT. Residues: CASKETEEGTGELFF.

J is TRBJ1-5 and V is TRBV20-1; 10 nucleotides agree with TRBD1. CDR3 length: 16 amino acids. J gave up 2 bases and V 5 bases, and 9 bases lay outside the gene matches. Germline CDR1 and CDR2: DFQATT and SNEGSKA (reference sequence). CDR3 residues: CSAVRDRGARNQPQHF. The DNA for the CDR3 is TGCAGTGCTGTCCGGGACAGGGGAGCGCGCAATCAGCCCCAGCATTTT.

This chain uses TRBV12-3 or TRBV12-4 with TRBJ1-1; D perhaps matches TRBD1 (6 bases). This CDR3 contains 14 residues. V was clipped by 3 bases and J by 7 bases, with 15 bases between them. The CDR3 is CASSFGQGRGEAFF. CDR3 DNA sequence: TGTGCCAGCAGTTTTGGGCAGGGGCGAGGTGAAGCTTTCTTT.

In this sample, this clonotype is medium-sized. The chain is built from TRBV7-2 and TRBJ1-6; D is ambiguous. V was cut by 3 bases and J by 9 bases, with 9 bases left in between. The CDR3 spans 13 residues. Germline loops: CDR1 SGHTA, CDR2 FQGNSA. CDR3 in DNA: TGTGCCAGCAGCTTCGATGCTCGTTCACCCCTCCACTTT. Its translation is CASSFDARSPLHF.

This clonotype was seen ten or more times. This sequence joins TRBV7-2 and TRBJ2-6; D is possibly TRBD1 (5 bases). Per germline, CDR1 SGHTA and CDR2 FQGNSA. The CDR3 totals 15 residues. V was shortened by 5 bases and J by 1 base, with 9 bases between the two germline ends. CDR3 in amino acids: CASSRAGSGANVLTF. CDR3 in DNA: TGTGCCAGCAGCCGCGCAGGGTCTGGGGCCAACGTCCTGACTTTC.

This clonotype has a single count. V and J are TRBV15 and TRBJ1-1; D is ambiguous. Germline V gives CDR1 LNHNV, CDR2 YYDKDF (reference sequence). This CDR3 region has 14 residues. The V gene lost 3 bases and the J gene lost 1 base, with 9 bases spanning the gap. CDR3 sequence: CATSSLRANTEAFF. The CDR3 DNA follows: TGTGCCACCAGCAGCTTAAGGGCGAACACTGAAGCTTTCTTT.

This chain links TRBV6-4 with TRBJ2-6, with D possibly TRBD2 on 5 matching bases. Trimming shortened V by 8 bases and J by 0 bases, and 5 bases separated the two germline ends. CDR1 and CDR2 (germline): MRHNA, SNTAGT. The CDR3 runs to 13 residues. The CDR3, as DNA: TGTGCCAGCCGGGGCTCTGGGGCCAACGTCCTGACTTTC. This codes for CASRGSGANVLTF.

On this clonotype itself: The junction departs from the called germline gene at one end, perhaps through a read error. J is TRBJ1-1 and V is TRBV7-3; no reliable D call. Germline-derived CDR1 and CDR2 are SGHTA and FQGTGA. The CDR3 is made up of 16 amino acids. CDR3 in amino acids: CASSLAHTAMNTEALF. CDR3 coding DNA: TGTGCCAGCAGCTTAGCGCATACGGCCATGAACACTGAAGCTCTCTTT.

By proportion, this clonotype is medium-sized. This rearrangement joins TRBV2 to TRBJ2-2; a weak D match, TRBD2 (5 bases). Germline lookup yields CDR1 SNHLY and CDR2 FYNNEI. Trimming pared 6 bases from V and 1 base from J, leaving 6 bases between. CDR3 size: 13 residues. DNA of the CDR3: TGTGCCAGCAGGAGGGAGAACACCGGGGAGCTGTTTTTT. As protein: CASRRENTGELFF.

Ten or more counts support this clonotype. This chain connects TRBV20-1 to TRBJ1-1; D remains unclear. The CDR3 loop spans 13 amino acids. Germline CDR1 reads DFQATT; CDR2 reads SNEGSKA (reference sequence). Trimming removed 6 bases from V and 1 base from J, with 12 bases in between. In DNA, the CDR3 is TGCAGTGCAACGGAGAGGAGGAACACTGAAGCTTTCTTT. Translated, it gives CSATERRNTEAFF.

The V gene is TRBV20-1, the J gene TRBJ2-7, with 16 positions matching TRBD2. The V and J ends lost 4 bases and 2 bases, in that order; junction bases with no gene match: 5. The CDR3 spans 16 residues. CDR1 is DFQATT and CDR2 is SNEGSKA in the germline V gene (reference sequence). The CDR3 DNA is TGCAGTGCTAATATGGGACTAGCGGGAGGGACCTACGAGCAGTACTTC. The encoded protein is CSANMGLAGGTYEQYF.

CDR3 bases: TGTGCCACTAGCGGGACCACAGATACGCAGTATTTT. Translation: CATSGTTDTQYF. The genes are TRBV15 and TRBJ2-3; TRBD2 matches at 8 bases. V trimming: 9 bases; J trimming: 2 bases; junction bases outside the gene matches: 1. The CDR3 runs 12 residues. CDR1 and CDR2 (germline): LNHNV, YYDKDF (reference sequence).

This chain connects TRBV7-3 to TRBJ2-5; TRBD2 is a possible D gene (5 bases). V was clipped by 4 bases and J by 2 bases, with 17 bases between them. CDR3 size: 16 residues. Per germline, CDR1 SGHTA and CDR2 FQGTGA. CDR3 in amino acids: CASSSKVGGFQETQYF. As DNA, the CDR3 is TGTGCCAGCAGCTCAAAGGTTGGCGGGTTTCAAGAGACCCAGTACTTC.

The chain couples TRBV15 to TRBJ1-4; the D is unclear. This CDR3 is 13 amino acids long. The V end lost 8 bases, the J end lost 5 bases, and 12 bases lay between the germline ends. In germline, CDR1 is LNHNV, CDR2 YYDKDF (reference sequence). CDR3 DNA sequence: TGTGCCACCGACTACGACGGGAATGAAAAACTGTTTTTT. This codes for CATDYDGNEKLFF.

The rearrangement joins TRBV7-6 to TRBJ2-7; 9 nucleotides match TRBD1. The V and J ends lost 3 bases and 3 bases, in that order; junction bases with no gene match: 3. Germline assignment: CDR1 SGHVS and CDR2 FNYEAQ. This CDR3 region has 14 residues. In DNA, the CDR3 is TGTGCCAGCAGCTTCGGGACAGGGTTCTACGAGCAGTACTTC. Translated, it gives CASSFGTGFYEQYF.

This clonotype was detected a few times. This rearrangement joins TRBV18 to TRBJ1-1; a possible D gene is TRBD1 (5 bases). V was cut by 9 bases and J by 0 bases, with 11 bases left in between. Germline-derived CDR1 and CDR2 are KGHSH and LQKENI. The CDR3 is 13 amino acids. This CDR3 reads CASFKGLNTEAFF. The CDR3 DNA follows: TGTGCCAGTTTTAAGGGGCTGAACACTGAAGCTTTCTTT.